This is a list of T cell receptor beta chains from one sample in a study of human T cells and chemical hapten exposure. MiXCR, applied by TCRdb to the RACE reads, yields one record per CDR3 protein. The sample consists of under 300,000 distinct CDR3 sequences, more than 6.5% of them appearing once. Sequencing used whole blood, obtained in connection with sensitization to the hapten diphenylcyclopropenone (DPC). The receptors here all came from a woman between 40 and 50 years old with alopecia areata. Some clones in this sample may be carry-over from other donors' samples. CDR3s include the opening cysteine and the closing phenylalanine or tryptophan. D genes are given only for firm matches. The size entry is marked missing in some rows and otherwise reads once, few, many or a size class.

cdr3_aa | cdr3_nt | d_call | j_call | v_call | clone_size | cdr3_length
CASSLEGRGEETQYF | TGCGCCAGCAGCTTGGAGGGCAGGGGGGAAGAGACCCAGTACTTC | . | TRBJ2-5 | TRBV5-1 | few | 15
CASSLVREAEQFF | TGTGCCAGCAGTTTAGTTCGGGAGGCTGAGCAGTTCTTC | TRBD2 | TRBJ2-1 | TRBV12-3/TRBV12-4 | . | 13
CASSFLRFNNEQFF | TGTGCCAGCAGTTTTCTCAGGTTCAACAATGAGCAGTTCTTC | . | TRBJ2-1 | TRBV6-2/TRBV6-3 | . | 14
CASSPLIEGGTEAFF | TGTGCCAGCAGTCCTCTCATCGAGGGGGGAACTGAAGCTTTCTTT | . | TRBJ1-1 | TRBV12-3/TRBV12-4 | . | 15
CASSSGTSGRQETQYF | TGCGCCAGCAGCTCCGGGACTAGCGGGAGACAAGAGACCCAGTACTTC | TRBD2 | TRBJ2-5 | TRBV5-1 | few | 16
CASGNRDFLSKNIQYF | TGTGCCAGCGGTAACCGGGACTTCCTGTCCAAAAACATTCAGTACTTC | . | TRBJ2-4 | TRBV6-2/TRBV6-3 | few | 16
CASSRDRGKDTQYF | TGTGCCAGCAGCCGTGACAGGGGAAAAGATACGCAGTATTTT | TRBD1 | TRBJ2-3 | TRBV7-2 | . | 14
CASRGTSGVPTDTQYF | TGTGCCAGCAGGGGCACGAGCGGGGTACCCACAGATACGCAGTATTTT | TRBD2 | TRBJ2-3 | TRBV12-3/TRBV12-4 | many | 16
CASSPDGDQPQHF | TGTGCCAGCTCACCAGACGGGGATCAGCCCCAGCATTTT | . | TRBJ1-5 | TRBV18 | . | 13
CASSLFPSGRTDTQYF | TGTGCCAGCAGCTTATTTCCTAGCGGGAGGACAGATACGCAGTATTTT | TRBD2 | TRBJ2-3 | TRBV7-9 | few | 16
CASSPQGSPSYEQYF | TGTGCCAGCAGCCCTCAGGGGAGCCCATCCTACGAGCAGTACTTC | . | TRBJ2-7 | TRBV7-9 | few | 15
CASSLTSNEQFF | TGTGCCAGCAGCTTAACTAGCAATGAGCAGTTCTTC | . | TRBJ2-1 | TRBV7-9 | many | 12
CASSPDMRTDEQFF | TGTGCCAGCAGTCCCGATATGAGGACGGATGAGCAGTTCTTC | . | TRBJ2-1 | TRBV12-3/TRBV12-4 | few | 14
CAISSGGADYGYTF | TGTGCCATCAGCTCAGGGGGCGCTGACTATGGCTACACCTTC | TRBD1 | TRBJ1-2 | TRBV10-3 | . | 14
CASELQAGKKAQYF | TGTGCCAGCGAGCTCCAGGCGGGCAAGAAGGCCCAGTACTTC | . | TRBJ2-5 | TRBV7-2 | few | 14
CSVYRVQETQYF | TGCAGCGTCTACAGGGTCCAAGAGACCCAGTACTTC | . | TRBJ2-5 | TRBV29-1 | few | 12
CASSPTWGGDTQYF | TGTGCCAGCAGCCCGACATGGGGAGGGGATACGCAGTATTTT | TRBD2 | TRBJ2-3 | TRBV7-2 | few | 14
CASSQAHNEKLFF | TGCGCCAGCAGCCAAGCCCATAATGAAAAACTGTTTTTT | . | TRBJ1-4 | TRBV4-3 | few | 13
CASRKLGGNYEQYF | TGTGCCAGCAGGAAACTTGGGGGGAATTACGAGCAGTACTTC | . | TRBJ2-7 | TRBV27 | few | 14
CSVHSSGSTDTQYF | TGCAGCGTCCACTCGAGCGGGAGTACAGATACGCAGTATTTT | TRBD2 | TRBJ2-3 | TRBV29-1 | . | 14
CASSEAPGNYGYTF | TGTGCCAGCAGTGAAGCCCCAGGGAACTATGGCTACACCTTC | . | TRBJ1-2 | TRBV2 | few | 14
CASSQGTRGTQYF | TGCGCCAGCAGCCAAGGGACTAGGGGTACGCAGTATTTT | TRBD2 | TRBJ2-3 | TRBV5-1 | . | 13
CASSLQGTGTEAFF | TGTGCCAGCAGCTTACAGGGGACGGGCACTGAAGCTTTCTTT | TRBD1 | TRBJ1-1 | TRBV12-3/TRBV12-4 | many | 14
CASSLVREYNSPLHF | TGTGCCAGCAGCTTAGTCCGGGAGTATAATTCACCCCTCCACTTT | . | TRBJ1-6 | TRBV7-2 | many | 15
CASSLSWTGRGTEAFF | TGTGCCAGCAGCTTATCATGGACAGGCCGGGGCACTGAAGCTTTCTTT | TRBD1 | TRBJ1-1 | TRBV7-3 | . | 16
CASRGLAGGRLDEQYF | TGTGCCAGCAGGGGACTAGCGGGAGGGCGGCTTGACGAGCAGTACTTC | TRBD2 | TRBJ2-7 | TRBV3-1 | few | 16
CASSTGASGANVLTF | TGTGCCAGCAGTACGGGGGCCTCTGGGGCCAACGTCCTGACTTTC | . | TRBJ2-6 | TRBV28 | few | 15
CASSLGVGGYTF | TGTGCCAGCAGTCTGGGCGTAGGTGGCTACACCTTC | . | TRBJ1-2 | TRBV12-3/TRBV12-4 | many | 12
CASSLLSNEKLFF | TGTGCCAGCAGCTTACTGTCTAATGAAAAACTGTTTTTT | . | TRBJ1-4 | TRBV7-2 | many | 13
CSARKDLVGNQPQHF | TGCAGTGCTAGAAAGGACCTAGTGGGCAATCAGCCCCAGCATTTT | . | TRBJ1-5 | TRBV20-1 | . | 15
CASRSGQFNQPQHF | TGTGCCAGCAGGTCGGGACAGTTCAATCAGCCCCAGCATTTT | TRBD1 | TRBJ1-5 | TRBV2 | few | 14
CATARGLSTDTQYF | TGTGCCACCGCTAGAGGGTTGAGCACAGATACGCAGTATTTT | . | TRBJ2-3 | TRBV25-1 | few | 14
CASSLRVTAYFMNTEAFF | TGTGCCAGCAGCTTACGCGTCACGGCCTACTTCATGAACACTGAAGCTTTCTTT | . | TRBJ1-1 | TRBV13 | few | 18
CASRPTAGVNEQYF | TGTGCCAGCAGGCCCACAGCGGGAGTCAACGAGCAGTACTTC | TRBD2 | TRBJ2-7 | TRBV12-3/TRBV12-4 | few | 14
CASSVHTAVGTDTQYF | TGTGCCAGCAGCGTCCACACCGCGGTGGGAACAGATACGCAGTATTTT | . | TRBJ2-3 | TRBV9 | . | 16
CSAWVGTGPTRAFF | TGCAGTGCTTGGGTCGGGACAGGCCCAACTAGAGCTTTCTTT | TRBD1 | TRBJ1-1 | TRBV20-1 | few | 14
CATTLPGAYEQYF | TGTGCCACCACCCTTCCCGGGGCCTACGAGCAGTACTTC | . | TRBJ2-7 | TRBV28 | few | 13
CASSHPGVSGNTIYF | TGTGCCAGCAGCCATCCAGGCGTCTCTGGAAACACCATATATTTT | . | TRBJ1-3 | TRBV3-1 | . | 15
CATQASRDRTSRSTDTQYF | TGTGCCACGCAGGCTAGCCGGGACAGAACCTCCCGGAGCACAGATACGCAGTATTTT | TRBD1 | TRBJ2-3 | TRBV6-6 | few | 19
CATGAYSNGYTF | TGTGCCACCGGAGCATACAGCAATGGCTACACCTTC | . | TRBJ1-2 | TRBV2 | many | 12
CASSYADMKTAPLHF | TGTGCCAGCAGTTACGCCGACATGAAGACTGCACCCCTCCACTTT | . | TRBJ1-6 | TRBV6-2/TRBV6-3 | . | 15
CASSLTGTESYGYTF | TGTGCCAGCAGCTTAACGGGGACAGAATCCTATGGCTACACCTTC | TRBD1 | TRBJ1-2 | TRBV7-8 | . | 15
CASRWTGAYEQYF | TGTGCCAGCAGATGGACAGGGGCCTACGAGCAGTACTTC | TRBD1 | TRBJ2-7 | TRBV28 | few | 13
CAISPGTDYGYTF | TGTGCCATCAGCCCTGGGACCGATTATGGCTACACCTTC | . | TRBJ1-2 | TRBV10-3 | many | 13
CASSFTDLNTEAFF | TGTGCCAGCAGCTTCACCGATTTGAACACTGAAGCTTTCTTT | . | TRBJ1-1 | TRBV7-2 | . | 14
CASSKVYGGRGSGANVLTF | TGCGCCAGCAGCAAAGTGTATGGGGGGCGAGGCTCTGGGGCCAACGTCCTGACTTTC | . | TRBJ2-6 | TRBV4-3 | many | 19
CATLGQNNYGYTF | TGTGCCACCCTGGGACAGAATAACTATGGCTACACCTTC | TRBD1 | TRBJ1-2 | TRBV3-1 | . | 13
CASSQDISGGDRLYEQYF | TGCGCCAGCAGCCAAGATATCTCAGGTGGGGACAGGCTCTACGAGCAGTACTTC | TRBD1 | TRBJ2-7 | TRBV4-1 | few | 18
CSALYSYEQYF | TGCAGCGCATTATACAGCTACGAGCAGTACTTC | . | TRBJ2-7 | TRBV29-1 | . | 11
CASSWTGDRGNQPQHF | TGTGCCAGCAGTTGGACAGGGGACAGGGGCAATCAGCCCCAGCATTTT | TRBD1 | TRBJ1-5 | TRBV6-6 | . | 16
CASSLVGSGSSKYF | . | . | TRBJ2-7 | TRBV7-9 | many | 14
CAISGSQGATDTQYF | TGTGCCATCAGTGGTAGTCAGGGGGCAACAGATACGCAGTATTTT | TRBD1 | TRBJ2-3 | TRBV10-3 | few | 15